The 22 T cell receptor beta chains listed next were all sequenced from one sample in a study of CD4 and CD8 cells across lung adenocarcinoma regions. TCRdb re-derived calls from the PCR reads in MiXCR, one entry per CDR3 protein. The sample contains thousands of distinct CDR3 sequences, about 59% of which appear only once. Sequences were obtained from CD8+ T cells from the center of a lung tumor. The receptor source for this set is a female donor with lung adenocarcinoma. The CD4 and CD8 labels of this study may be unreliable.

This clonotype was seen a single time. This chain uses TRBV28 with TRBJ2-5; D is possibly TRBD2 (7 bases). This CDR3 is built from 15 residues. Looked up from germline, CDR1 is MDHEN and CDR2 is SYDVKM. The CDR3 nucleotides read TGTGGCGGGAGTCCAGGGGTCCGAGGCACAGAGACCCAGTACTTC. This translates into CGGSPGVRGTETQYF.

The rearrangement joins TRBV10-2 to TRBJ2-2; no definite D call. V was pared by 5 bases and J by 5 bases, with 9 bases between. The germline V gene has CDR1 WSHSY and CDR2 SAAADI. The CDR3 is 13 residues long. The CDR3 bases are TGCGCCAGCAGTCTGGGTTTAACCGGGGAGCTGTTTTTT. Translating it yields CASSLGLTGELFF.

The chain carries TRBV12-3 or TRBV12-4 and TRBJ2-3; 10 nucleotides align to TRBD2. The CDR3 has 14 amino acids. In nucleotides, the CDR3 is TGTGCGGGGAGCGGGGGGGGTGAGCAAGAGACGCAGTATTTT. Residues: CAGSGGGEQETQYF.

This clonotype was observed a handful of times. Relative to the germline gene, one junction end is altered; a read error may explain this. The gene calls are TRBV7-7 and TRBJ2-2; 8 bases match TRBD2. The V gene's germline CDR1 is SSHAT and CDR2 FNYEAQ (reference sequence). The CDR3 contains 14 residues. The CDR3 nucleotides read TGTGCTAGCAGCTTTGCGGGAGGAACCGGGGAGCTGTTTTTT. Its translation is CASSFAGGTGELFF.

This clonotype qualifies as medium-sized. A read error may produce the germline difference seen at one junction end. The chain uses TRBV7-7 and TRBJ2-7, with D possibly TRBD1 on 7 matching bases. Germline V lookup: CDR1 SSHAT, CDR2 FNYEAQ (reference sequence). The CDR3 has 13 amino acids. CDR3 DNA: TGTGCTAGCAGCTCCTCAGGGGGGTACGAGCAGTACTTC. Its translation is CASSSSGGYEQYF.

For this clonotype: One junction end does not reproduce the germline sequence, and a read error may be involved. The genes are TRBV7-7 and TRBJ2-4; the D is unclear. Germline CDR1 and CDR2: SSHAT and FNYEAQ (reference sequence). The CDR3 covers 23 residues. DNA of the CDR3: TGTGCTAGCAGCTTAGCCTCGAGAAGGACCGCGGCGCGCCTGTGCCGAGCCCAAAACACCCAGTACTTC. Translating it yields CASSLASRRTAARLCRAQNTQYF.

Judged by abundance, this clonotype is medium-sized (0.01 to 0.1%). J is TRBJ1-3 and V is TRBV6-6; D unresolved. CDR1 is MNHNY, CDR2 SVGAGI, per germline (reference sequence). Between the trimmed V and J ends, which lost 5 bases and 1 base, there was a span of 9 bases. This CDR3 is built from 14 residues. CDR3 nucleotides: TGTGCCAGCAGTACATCCTCGTCTGGAAACACCATATATTTT. This encodes CASSTSSSGNTIYF.

J is TRBJ1-2 and V is TRBV27; a possible D gene is TRBD1 (5 bases). V dropped 9 bases and J dropped 0 bases, with 17 bases sitting between them. The V gene's germline CDR1 is MNHEY and CDR2 SMNVEV (reference sequence). This CDR3 is 15 amino acids long. CDR3 in amino acids: CASSPGTSPNYGYTF. CDR3 DNA: TGTGCCAGTTCACCAGGGACCTCTCCTAACTATGGCTACACCTTC.

CDR3 region: CASSLDFGNYNEQFF. CDR3 DNA: TGCGCCAGCAGCCTAGACTTCGGCAACTACAATGAGCAGTTCTTC. The V and J genes are TRBV5-1 and TRBJ2-1; D is uncertain. CDR1 and CDR2 from the germline V gene are SGHRS and YFSETQ. The CDR3 spans 15 residues. The germline V and J ends were trimmed by 4 bases and 3 bases, with 14 bases remaining between them.

The rearrangement uses TRBV6-1 and TRBJ2-4; tentative D call: TRBD2 (6 bases). The J call may be mistaken, given a closer DNA end match to TRBJ2-1. Germline CDR1 and CDR2: MNHNS and SASEGT. The CDR3 is made up of 14 amino acids. The CDR3 sequence: CAGNRGLAKEIQFF. The CDR3 DNA reads TGTGCCGGCAACCGGGGACTTGCCAAAGAGATCCAGTTCTTC.

This clonotype showed up many times. The J gene is TRBJ1-2, the V gene TRBV7-8; D gene uncertain. Trimming removed 0 bases at V and 3 bases at J, with 8 bases between. CDR3 size: 14 residues. Germline loops: CDR1 SGHVS, CDR2 FQNEAQ. The CDR3 region has the DNA TGTGCCAGCAGCTTAGCCCTTACCGACTATGGCTACACCTTC. It is translated as CASSLALTDYGYTF.

This clonotype is medium-sized in the sample. The rearrangement joins TRBV11-1 to TRBJ2-1, with 12 nucleotides matching TRBD2. The CDR3 is 16 amino acids. Per the germline V gene, CDR1 is SGHAT and CDR2 is FQDESV (reference sequence). V shed 3 bases and J 8 bases; nucleotides not matched to a gene: 8. The CDR3 nucleotides are TGTGCCAGCAGCTTGGCTAGCGGGAGGGGGGGGTATGAGCAGTTCTTC. Protein sequence: CASSLASGRGGYEQFF.

The rearrangement links TRBV11-3 to TRBJ2-4, with TRBD2 as a possible D gene (6 bases). The CDR3 has 13 residues. Germline CDR1 reads SGHNT; CDR2 reads YENEEA. Trimming pared 8 bases from V and 10 bases from J, leaving 18 bases between. DNA of the CDR3: TGTGCCAGCGGCCGCGGACACCGGGAGATTCAGTACTTC. Translating gives CASGRGHREIQYF.

The count of this clonotype is one. This chain uses TRBV6-2 or TRBV6-3 with TRBJ2-3; D is unresolved. CDR1 and CDR2 from the germline V gene are MNHEY and SVGEGT. V shed 8 bases and J shed 6 bases, with 6 bases lying between them. This CDR3 region has 10 residues. The CDR3 here is CASLGDTQYF. Written as DNA, the CDR3 is TGTGCCAGCCTCGGGGATACGCAGTATTTT.

The chain recombines TRBV7-3 with TRBJ2-1, with D perhaps TRBD1 or TRBD2 (6 bases each). The J call is in doubt because the DNA end fits TRBJ2-7 better. This CDR3 contains 14 residues. Germline V CDR1 and CDR2: SGHTA, FQGTGA. CDR3 sequence reads: CAGIGGRNQETQYF. CDR3 DNA sequence: TGTGCGGGGATCGGGGGCAGGAACCAAGAGACGCAGTACTTC.

Remarks on this clonotype: At one boundary the junction diverges from the germline segment, which might be a read error. This chain joins TRBV10-3 and TRBJ2-2; D assignment may be TRBD1 or TRBD2 (5 bases each). CDR1 and CDR2 (germline): ENHRY, SYGVKD. The CDR3 loop spans 15 amino acids. CDR3 sequence: CAITKGPTFTGDQYF. DNA of the CDR3: TGTGCCATCACTAAGGGACCGACCTTCACCGGGGACCAGTACTTT.

By share of the sample, this clonotype is medium-sized. The CDR3 region has the DNA TGTGCCAGCAGTTTAGTTAGCGGGGGCCTCCAGGAGCAGTACTTC. Protein product: CASSLVSGGLQEQYF. The chain is built from TRBV27 and TRBJ2-7; 9 nucleotides match TRBD2. CDR1 is MNHEY and CDR2 is SMNVEV in the germline V gene (reference sequence). V dropped 2 bases and J dropped 7; count of bases not matched to a gene: 9. The CDR3 loop spans 15 amino acids.

A word on this clonotype: The junction does not match germline at one end; this may be a read error. The chain has TRBV6-1 and TRBJ2-3; a possible D gene is TRBD1 (6 bases). The CDR3 consists of 17 residues. Germline V lookup: CDR1 MNHNS, CDR2 SASEGT. The CDR3 nucleotides are TGTGCCAGCAGTGCGGGGATGGGGGCAGGGGACGCAGATACCCAGTACTTT. Residues: CASSAGMGAGDADTQYF.

In its sample, this clonotype is medium-sized (0.01 to 0.1%). The chain joins TRBV6-1 to TRBJ1-1; no clear D. This CDR3 is built from 14 residues. Germline values: CDR1 MNHNS, CDR2 SASEGT. The V end lost 5 bases, the J end lost 5 bases, and 15 bases lay between the germline ends. CDR3 residues: CASSPRASGTEAFF. The CDR3, as DNA: TGTGCCAGCAGTCCGAGAGCCTCGGGGACTGAAGCTTTCTTT.

V and J are TRBV6-1 and TRBJ2-4; possible D gene TRBD2, 6 bases. V lost 7 bases to trimming and J lost 8 bases, with 24 bases between them. CDR1 is MNHNS, CDR2 SASEGT, per germline. The CDR3 length is 16 residues. CDR3 sequence (DNA): TGTGCCAGCACCCTCTCCGGTGGCGGGGAGGCAGACATTCAGTACTTC. Its protein product is CASTLSGGGEADIQYF.

Notes on this clonotype: The junction departs from the called germline gene at one end, perhaps through a read error. V gene TRBV7-2 combines with J gene TRBJ2-3; D is undetermined. There are 15 residues in the CDR3. Germline lookup yields CDR1 SGHTA and CDR2 FQGNSA. This CDR3 reads CGSRPGYRSPDTQYF. The CDR3 region has the DNA TGTGGCAGCAGACCCGGCTACCGTAGCCCAGATACGCAGTATTTC.

This clonotype was seen at least ten times. CDR3: CAISMSSVGDEQFF. CDR3 DNA sequence: TGTGCCATCAGTATGTCGTCGGTGGGGGATGAGCAGTTCTTC. The chain recombines TRBV10-3 with TRBJ2-1; D is perhaps TRBD1 or TRBD2 (5 bases each). CDR1 and CDR2 (germline): ENHRY, SYGVKD. This CDR3 is 14 amino acids long. Trimming left V 5 bases short and J 8 bases short, with 16 bases between.